The clone carrying this T cell receptor beta chain was seen a handful of times. The sample originates from a study of CD8+ T cells in alopecia areata. Investigators isolated RNA and reverse transcribed it into cDNA to act as the sequencing template. Repertoires were generated with immunoSEQ multiplex PCR, while TCRdb's copy carries only in-frame clones and drops some. The data contain approximately 150,000 clones, about nine tenths of them seen just once; the ten biggest clones take up about 16%. The V and J ends lost 4 bases and 9 bases respectively, with 20 bases between them. This CDR3 comprises 15 residues. CDR1 is SEHNR and CDR2 is FQNEAQ in the germline V gene (reference sequence).

The V call is TRBV7-9, the J call TRBJ2-3; D perhaps matches TRBD2 (5 bases). Sequenced material: CD8+ T cells sorted from blood, taken at week 0. The clonotype originates from a human donor with alopecia areata. For the CDR3, the DNA is TGTGCCAGCAGCTCACCCCGTCAGGACTTGGTAACGCAGTATTTT. This codes for CASSSPRQDLVTQYF.